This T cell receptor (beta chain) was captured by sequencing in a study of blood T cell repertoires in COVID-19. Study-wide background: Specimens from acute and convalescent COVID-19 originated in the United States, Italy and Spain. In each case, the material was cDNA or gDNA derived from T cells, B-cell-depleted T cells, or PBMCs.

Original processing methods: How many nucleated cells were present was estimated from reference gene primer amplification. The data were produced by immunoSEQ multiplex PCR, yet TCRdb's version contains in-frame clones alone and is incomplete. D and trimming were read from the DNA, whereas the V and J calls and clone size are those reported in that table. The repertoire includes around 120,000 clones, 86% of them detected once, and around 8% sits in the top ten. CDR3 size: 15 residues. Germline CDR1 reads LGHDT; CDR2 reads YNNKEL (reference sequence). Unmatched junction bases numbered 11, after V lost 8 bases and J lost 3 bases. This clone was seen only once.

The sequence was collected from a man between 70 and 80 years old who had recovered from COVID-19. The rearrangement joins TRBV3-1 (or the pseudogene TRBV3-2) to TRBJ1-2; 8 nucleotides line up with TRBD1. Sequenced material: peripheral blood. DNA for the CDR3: TGTGCCAGCGGCCCTTCGGACAGGGTAGACTATGGCTACACCTTC. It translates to CASGPSDRVDYGYTF.